These 4 T cell receptor beta chains originate from one sample sequenced in a study of cytomegalovirus exposure and HLA in healthy donors. The PCR made use of 60 Vbeta and 13 Jbeta primers. Clones were read by immunoSEQ multiplex PCR, and TCRdb kept only the in-frame ones, dropping some. The repertoire holds 120,000 or so clones, with over 70% as singletons. Sequencing was carried out using PBMCs. Every receptor here comes from a woman between 50 and 59 years old in good health and CMV-seropositive.

This clone was seen only a few times. The CDR3 DNA follows: TGTGCCAGCAGACCCGGGACAGGGGGCAATTTGCAGTACTTC. This sequence encodes CASRPGTGGNLQYF. V is TRBV6-5 and J is TRBJ2-7; 12 bases agree with TRBD1. V dropped 6 bases and J dropped 9; count of bases not matched to a gene: 9. CDR3 size: 14 residues. Germline CDR1 is MNHEY and CDR2 is SVGAGI.

The chain uses TRBV7-9 and TRBJ1-2; maybe TRBD1 (6 bases). The CDR3 runs to 13 residues. V was pared by 5 bases and J by 5 bases, with 12 bases between. Germline lookup yields CDR1 SEHNR and CDR2 FQNEAQ (reference sequence). CDR3 nucleotides: TGTGCCAGCAGCCATGACAGGAGTTATGGCTACACCTTC. This sequence encodes CASSHDRSYGYTF.

The chain recombines TRBV2 with TRBJ2-7; D is possibly TRBD1 (5 bases). The V end was cut by 6 bases, the J end by 2 bases, with 14 bases between. The CDR3 is 14 amino acids. The germline V gene encodes CDR1 SNHLY and CDR2 FYNNEI. In nucleotides, the CDR3 is TGTGCCAGCAGGGCAGGGCCCCGCGCCTACGAGCAGTACTTC. Its translation is CASRAGPRAYEQYF.

The CDR3 protein is CASSAPGQPTNEKLFF. Here the CDR3 DNA reads TGTGCCAGCAGTGCGCCGGGACAACCAACTAATGAAAAACTGTTTTTT. V is TRBV6-1 and J is TRBJ1-4, with D perhaps matching TRBD1 (6 bases). Germline V lookup: CDR1 MNHNS, CDR2 SASEGT. V was cut by 4 bases and J by 0 bases, with 12 bases left in between. This CDR3 region has 16 residues.